This T cell receptor beta chain was documented in a study of CD8+CD57+ T cells in acquired aplastic anemia. The CDR3 has 14 amino acids. The V gene's germline CDR1 is LGHNT and CDR2 FRNRAP. Losses at the gene ends were 0 bases for V and 7 bases for J; bases not matched to a gene: 4. TCR beta VDJ and CDR3 were profiled, and genomic DNA was the template. TCRdb redid the calling of the reads with MiXCR, one entry per CDR3 protein. There are approximately 170,000 distinct CDR3 sequences in the sample; approximately 51% occur only once, and 2.5% to 3.5% lies in the top ten. This clonotype has just one count. The sequenced patients had an expansion of CD8+CD57+ cells seen by flow cytometry.

This TCR derives from a human donor with aplastic anemia. Sequencing input: sorted CD4+, CD8+, or CD8+CD57+ T cells (not recorded which) from PBMCs. The chain links TRBV12-5 to TRBJ1-2, with TRBD1 matching over 8 bases. CDR3 DNA sequence: TGTGCTAGTGGTTTGGTAGGACAGGGAGGTGGCTACACCTTC. Amino acids: CASGLVGQGGGYTF.